These 18 T cell receptor beta chains were sequenced from one sample in a study of immune evolution from preneoplasia to lung adenocarcinoma. Assay used: immunoSEQ multiplex PCR; TCRdb lists only in-frame clones, some missing. The sample shows some 11,000 clones, approximately 81% of them seen only once. Sequenced: FFPE minimally invasive lung adenocarcinoma tissue. The origin of the receptors is a person aged 70 to 85 with lung adenocarcinoma.

The V gene is TRBV18, the J gene TRBJ2-7; 8 positions agree with TRBD1. Germline V lookup: CDR1 KGHSH, CDR2 LQKENI. Trimming took 1 base from V and 0 from J; bases not matched to a gene: 2. The CDR3 runs 15 residues. CDR3 bases: TGTGCCAGCTCACCACGACAGGGGAGCTCCTACGAGCAGTACTTC. It encodes CASSPRQGSSYEQYF.

V and J are TRBV6-6 and TRBJ1-3; possibly TRBD1 for D (5 bases). Germline CDR1 reads MNHNY; CDR2 reads SVGAGI (reference sequence). The CDR3 totals 15 residues. The V end was cut by 0 bases, the J end by 4 bases, with 10 bases between. The DNA of the CDR3 is TGTGCCAGCAGTTACTCGGGGGGTACAGGAAACACCATATATTTT. As protein: CASSYSGGTGNTIYF.

The chain links TRBV6-5 to TRBJ2-1; D not certain. Looked up from germline, CDR1 is MNHEY and CDR2 is SVGAGI. This CDR3 contains 15 residues. The V and J ends lost 7 bases and 2 bases respectively, with 15 bases between them. CDR3 protein: CASTHDAGAYNEQFF. The CDR3 DNA reads as TGTGCCAGCACCCACGACGCAGGCGCCTACAATGAGCAGTTCTTC.

This chain connects TRBV6-6 to TRBJ2-5; D ambiguous. CDR3 size: 14 residues. Germline lookup yields CDR1 MNHNY and CDR2 SVGAGI (reference sequence). Trimming took 2 bases from V and 3 from J, leaving 10 bases between them. This chain's CDR3 is CASSYRESKETQYF. Here the CDR3 DNA reads TGTGCCAGCAGTTACAGGGAATCAAAAGAGACCCAGTACTTC.

The CDR3 reads CASSLATGGRETQYF. CDR3 nucleotide sequence: TGCGCCAGCAGCTTGGCCACGGGGGGGCGAGAGACCCAGTACTTC. The gene calls are TRBV5-1 and TRBJ2-5; the match to TRBD2 covers 8 bases. The CDR3 has 15 residues. Germline V gene lookup returns CDR1 SGHRS and CDR2 YFSETQ. The trim removed 0 bases at V and 4 bases at J, leaving 5 bases unmatched. Variable domain in full (rest from reference TRBV5-1 and TRBJ2-5): KAGVTQTPRYLIKTRGQQVTLSCSPISGHRSVSWYQQTPGQGLQFLFEYFSETQRNKGNFPGRFSGRQFSNSRSEMNVSTLELGDSALYLCASSLATGGRETQYFGPGTRLLVL.

Note on this clone: Other nucleotide sequences in the sample specify the same CDR3. This CDR3 is CASSLLAGVNNEQFF. CDR3 in DNA: TGTGCCAGCAGCTTATTAGCGGGAGTGAACAATGAGCAGTTCTTC. This chain links TRBV11-3 with TRBJ2-1, with 9 bases aligning to TRBD2. The CDR3 totals 15 residues. After removal of 2 bases from V and 5 bases from J, the junction contained 4 bases not matched to a gene. CDR1 is SGHNT, CDR2 YENEEA, per germline.

J is TRBJ2-7 and V is TRBV4-1, with a weak D call TRBD2 (6 bases). The CDR3 loop spans 14 amino acids. V was pared by 3 bases and J by 3 bases, with 12 bases between. Germline V gives CDR1 MGHRA, CDR2 YSYEKL. CDR3 sequence: CASSQEAGSYEQYF. The CDR3 coding sequence is TGCGCCAGCAGCCAGGAGGCGGGAAGCTACGAGCAGTACTTC.

The chain recombines TRBV13 with TRBJ2-7; D is perhaps TRBD1 (5 bases). Germline V gene data show CDR1 as PRHDT and CDR2 as FYEKMQ (reference sequence). The CDR3 contains 13 residues. V was cut by 3 bases and J by 2 bases, with 8 bases left in between. The CDR3 sequence is CASSFSRAYEQYF. In DNA, the CDR3 is TGTGCCAGCAGCTTCTCCAGGGCCTACGAGCAGTACTTC.

The J gene is TRBJ1-1, the V gene TRBV9; D ambiguous. The CDR3 sequence is 13 residues long. V was clipped by 0 bases and J by 8 bases, with 11 bases between them. Germline assignment: CDR1 SGDLS and CDR2 YYNGEE. CDR3 residues: CASSVARHSEAFF. CDR3 sequence (DNA): TGTGCCAGCAGCGTAGCCAGACATTCCGAAGCTTTCTTT.

This chain connects TRBV6-1 to TRBJ2-2; TRBD2 matches 9 bases. The germline V gene encodes CDR1 MNHNS and CDR2 SASEGT. V dropped 4 bases and J dropped 2; count of bases not matched to a gene: 2. This CDR3 contains 15 residues. The CDR3 sequence: CASSGGLANTGELFF. The CDR3 bases are TGTGCCAGCAGTGGGGGACTAGCAAACACCGGGGAGCTGTTTTTT.

The CDR3 spells CASSPGGTSIQQETQYF. The CDR3 DNA is TGTGCCAGTTCCCCGGGGGGGACTAGCATCCAACAAGAGACCCAGTACTTC. This chain connects TRBV19 to TRBJ2-5; the match to TRBD2 covers 9 bases. The junction had 15 bases not matched to a gene; V was cut back by 8 bases and J by 2 bases. CDR1 LNHDA and CDR2 SQIVND come from the germline V gene (reference sequence). This CDR3 has 17 residues.

This chain uses TRBV6-1 with TRBJ2-2, with D perhaps TRBD1 or TRBD2 (6 bases each). Trimming left V 2 bases short and J 3 bases short, with 19 bases between. CDR1 MNHNS and CDR2 SASEGT come from the germline V gene. The CDR3 is made up of 18 amino acids. The CDR3 is CASSERSWGATDTGELFF. The CDR3, as DNA: TGTGCCAGCAGTGAAAGGAGTTGGGGGGCTACGGACACCGGGGAGCTGTTTTTT.

This chain uses TRBV29-1 with TRBJ1-1; D ambiguous. From germline, CDR1 is SQVTM and CDR2 ANQGSEA. Deletions cut 4 bases from V and 1 base from J, with 13 bases between. The CDR3 loop spans 14 amino acids. This chain's CDR3 is CSVVKGTGNTEAFF. CDR3 nucleotides: TGCAGCGTTGTGAAAGGCACCGGGAACACTGAAGCTTTCTTT.

This sequence joins TRBV9 and TRBJ1-1, with D uncertain. CDR1 is SGDLS, CDR2 YYNGEE, per germline. This CDR3 has 14 amino acids. The V and J ends lost 4 bases and 0 bases respectively, with 10 bases between them. The CDR3 region is CASSPEGLNTEAFF. CDR3 coding DNA: TGTGCCAGCAGCCCCGAGGGTCTGAACACTGAAGCTTTCTTT.

Concerning this clone itself: Other DNA sequences in this specimen translate into the identical CDR3. This chain links TRBV7-9 with TRBJ1-2; no firm D call. The length of the CDR3 is 14 residues. Germline-derived CDR1 and CDR2 are SEHNR and FQNEAQ (reference sequence). V was pared by 1 base and J by 0 bases, with 6 bases between. The DNA for the CDR3 is TGTGCCAGCAGCTTAGACGGTTCTAACTATGGCTACACCTTC. Translating gives CASSLDGSNYGYTF.

The count of this clone is one. The chain joins TRBV27 to TRBJ2-1, with 7 bases identical to TRBD1. Germline CDR1 MNHEY, CDR2 SMNVEV (reference sequence). V lost 7 bases and J lost 2; bases outside the gene matches: 11. CDR3 size: 16 residues. The CDR3 bases are TGTGCCAGCACCTCTTCAACAGGGGCGACCTACAATGAGCAGTTCTTC. Protein product: CASTSSTGATYNEQFF.

This chain connects TRBV30 to TRBJ1-2, with 9 nucleotides matching TRBD1. Germline V gene sequence: CDR1 GTSNPN, CDR2 SVGIG (reference sequence). With V trimmed by 4 bases and J by 8 bases, 11 bases remained unmatched. The CDR3 contains 14 residues. CDR3 bases: TGTGCCTGGACCAAACAGGGGGCTGAGAAGGGCTACACCTTC. Its translation: CAWTKQGAEKGYTF.

The CDR3 loop reads CASSEDGTGGNTEAFF. CDR3 coding DNA: TGCGCCAGCAGCGAGGACGGGACAGGGGGCAACACTGAAGCTTTCTTT. This sequence joins TRBV5-1 and TRBJ1-1; 12 nucleotides line up with TRBD1. The J segment lost 2 bases and the V segment lost 4 bases, leaving 6 bases of the junction unmatched. Germline values: CDR1 SGHRS, CDR2 YFSETQ. The CDR3 sequence is 16 residues long.